The sequence of this T cell receptor beta chain was determined in a study of shared clonotypes between healthy human individuals. This clone was counted between two and nine times. The authors distributed each subset's genomic DNA evenly over several immunoSEQ plates. In the original workflow: In the immunoSEQ data, sequences were junction-only and lacked quality scores, so filtering differed. Repertoires were generated with immunoSEQ multiplex PCR, while TCRdb's copy carries only in-frame clones and drops some. That table furnishes V, J and clone size, whereas the DNA furnished D and trimming. The repertoire holds about 1 million clones, with around four fifths as singletons. CD4+ cells were split into CD45RA+ naive and CD45RA-negative memory subsets. The CDR3 has 12 amino acids. Germline V gene lookup returns CDR1 MDHEN and CDR2 SYDVKM. The V gene lost 5 bases and the J gene lost 6 bases, with 8 bases spanning the gap.

The source material was memory CD4+ T cells sorted from blood. Regarding subset: CD45RA-negative fraction. V and J are TRBV28 and TRBJ1-3; D gene uncertain. The clonotype comes from a man between 18 and 35 years old in good health. CDR3 nucleotides: TGTGCCAGCAGTATTGGGGTAAACACCATATATTTT. Encoded protein: CASSIGVNTIYF.